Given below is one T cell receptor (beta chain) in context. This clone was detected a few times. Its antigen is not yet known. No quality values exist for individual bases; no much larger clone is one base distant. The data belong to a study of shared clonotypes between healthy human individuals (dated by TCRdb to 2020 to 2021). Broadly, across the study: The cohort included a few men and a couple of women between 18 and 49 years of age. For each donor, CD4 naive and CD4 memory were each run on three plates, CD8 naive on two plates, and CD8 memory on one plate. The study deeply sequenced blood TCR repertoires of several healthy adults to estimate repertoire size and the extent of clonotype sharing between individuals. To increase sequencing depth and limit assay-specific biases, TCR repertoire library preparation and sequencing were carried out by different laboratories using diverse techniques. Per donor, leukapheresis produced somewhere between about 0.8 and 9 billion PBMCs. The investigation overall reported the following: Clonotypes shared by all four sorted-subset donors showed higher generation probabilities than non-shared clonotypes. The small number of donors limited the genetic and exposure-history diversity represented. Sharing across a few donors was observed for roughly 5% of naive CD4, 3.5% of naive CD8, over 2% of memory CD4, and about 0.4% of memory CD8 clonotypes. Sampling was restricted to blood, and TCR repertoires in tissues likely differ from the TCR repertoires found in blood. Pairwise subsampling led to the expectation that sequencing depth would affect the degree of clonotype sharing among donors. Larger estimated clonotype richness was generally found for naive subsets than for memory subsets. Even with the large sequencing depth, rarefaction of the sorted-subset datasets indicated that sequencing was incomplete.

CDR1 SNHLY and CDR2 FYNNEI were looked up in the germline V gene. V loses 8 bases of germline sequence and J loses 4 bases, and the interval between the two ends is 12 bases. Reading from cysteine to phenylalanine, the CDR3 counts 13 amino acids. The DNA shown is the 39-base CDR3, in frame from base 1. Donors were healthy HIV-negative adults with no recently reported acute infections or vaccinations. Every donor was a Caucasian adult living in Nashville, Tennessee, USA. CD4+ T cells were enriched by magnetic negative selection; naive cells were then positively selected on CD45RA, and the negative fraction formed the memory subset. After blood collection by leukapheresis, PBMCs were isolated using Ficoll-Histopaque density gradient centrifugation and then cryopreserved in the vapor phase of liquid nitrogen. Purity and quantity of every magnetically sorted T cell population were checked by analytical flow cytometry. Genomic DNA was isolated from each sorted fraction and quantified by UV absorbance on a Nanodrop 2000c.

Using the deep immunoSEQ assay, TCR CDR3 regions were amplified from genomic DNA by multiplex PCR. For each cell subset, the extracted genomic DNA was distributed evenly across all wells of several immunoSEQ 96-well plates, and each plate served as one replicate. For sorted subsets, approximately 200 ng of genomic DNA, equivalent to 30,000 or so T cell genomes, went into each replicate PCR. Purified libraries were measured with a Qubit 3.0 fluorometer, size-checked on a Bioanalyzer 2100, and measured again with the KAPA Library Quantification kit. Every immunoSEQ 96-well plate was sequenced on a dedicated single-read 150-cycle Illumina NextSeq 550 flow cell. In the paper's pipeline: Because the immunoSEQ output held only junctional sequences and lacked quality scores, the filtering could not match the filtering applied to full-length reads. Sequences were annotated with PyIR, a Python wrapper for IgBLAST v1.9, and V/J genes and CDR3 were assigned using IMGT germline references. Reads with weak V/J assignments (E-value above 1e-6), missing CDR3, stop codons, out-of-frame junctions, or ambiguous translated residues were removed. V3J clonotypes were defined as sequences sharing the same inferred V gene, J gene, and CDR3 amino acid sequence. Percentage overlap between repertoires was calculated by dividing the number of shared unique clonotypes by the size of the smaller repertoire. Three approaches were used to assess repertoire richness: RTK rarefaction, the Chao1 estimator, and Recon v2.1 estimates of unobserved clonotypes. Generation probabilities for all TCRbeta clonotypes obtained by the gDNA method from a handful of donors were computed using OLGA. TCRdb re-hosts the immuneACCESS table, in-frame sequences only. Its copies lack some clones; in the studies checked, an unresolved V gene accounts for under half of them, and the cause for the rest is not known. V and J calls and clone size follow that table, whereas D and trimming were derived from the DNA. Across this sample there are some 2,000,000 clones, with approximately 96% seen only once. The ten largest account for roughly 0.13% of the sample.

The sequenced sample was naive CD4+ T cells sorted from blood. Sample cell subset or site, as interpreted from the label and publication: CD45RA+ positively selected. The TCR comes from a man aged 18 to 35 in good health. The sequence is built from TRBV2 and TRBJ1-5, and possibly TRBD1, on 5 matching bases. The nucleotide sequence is TGTGCCAGCGCGGGGCGAAGGAATCAGCCCCAGCATTTT. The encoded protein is CASAGRRNQPQHF.